The clone carrying this TCR beta chain was seen a few times. A second PCR, run for roughly 7 to 12 cycles, used a sample-barcoded 5' primer plus a J-beta primer mix. TCRdb re-called the 5' RACE reads through MiXCR, storing one row per CDR3 protein. In the table there are around 800,000 distinct CDR3 sequences, about 42% of which are singletons. The data are from a study of blood T cells in healthy people across ages. Drawing of peripheral blood yielded about 10 milliliters from each donor. The V gene's germline CDR1 is DFQATT and CDR2 SNEGSKA (reference sequence). The CDR3 extends over 13 amino acids. V lost 2 bases to trimming and J lost 3 bases; unmatched junction nucleotides: 2.

The chain is built from TRBV20-1 and TRBJ2-7, with 9 bases lining up with TRBD1. The sequenced sample consisted of blood. This clonotype was obtained from a man aged 80 or over in good health. In DNA, the CDR3 is TGCAGTGCTAGAAGGACAGGGGTCTACGAGCAGTACTTC. This gives the protein CSARRTGVYEQYF.